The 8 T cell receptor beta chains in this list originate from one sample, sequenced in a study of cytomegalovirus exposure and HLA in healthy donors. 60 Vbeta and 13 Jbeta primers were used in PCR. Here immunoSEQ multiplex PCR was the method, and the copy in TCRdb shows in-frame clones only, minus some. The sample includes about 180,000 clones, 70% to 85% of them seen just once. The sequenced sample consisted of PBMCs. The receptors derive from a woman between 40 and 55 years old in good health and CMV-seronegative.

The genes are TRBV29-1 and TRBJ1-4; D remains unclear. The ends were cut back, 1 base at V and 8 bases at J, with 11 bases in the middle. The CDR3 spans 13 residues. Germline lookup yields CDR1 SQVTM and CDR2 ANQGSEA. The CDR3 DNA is TGCAGCGTTGAAGCCATCGGTGTGGAAAAACTGTTTTTT. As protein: CSVEAIGVEKLFF.

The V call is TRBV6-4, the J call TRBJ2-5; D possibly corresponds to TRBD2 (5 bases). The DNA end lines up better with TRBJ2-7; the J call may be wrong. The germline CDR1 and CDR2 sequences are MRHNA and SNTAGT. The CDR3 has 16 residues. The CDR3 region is CASSDRGLPVTYEQYF. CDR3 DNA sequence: TGTGCCAGCAGTGATCGAGGACTGCCAGTGACCTACGAGCAGTACTTC.

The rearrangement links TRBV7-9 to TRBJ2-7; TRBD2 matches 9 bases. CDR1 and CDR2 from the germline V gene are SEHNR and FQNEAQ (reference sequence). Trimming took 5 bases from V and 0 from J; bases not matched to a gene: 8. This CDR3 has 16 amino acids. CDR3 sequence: CASSKAGGSSSYEQYF. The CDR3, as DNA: TGTGCCAGCAGCAAAGCGGGGGGATCCAGCTCCTACGAGCAGTACTTC.

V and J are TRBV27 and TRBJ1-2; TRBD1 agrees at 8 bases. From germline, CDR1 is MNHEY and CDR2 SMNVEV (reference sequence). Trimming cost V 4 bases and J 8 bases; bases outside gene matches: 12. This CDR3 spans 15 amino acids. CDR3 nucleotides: TGTGCCAGCAGTTCCTCTCCGGACAGGGCGGGGGGCTACACCTTC. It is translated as CASSSSPDRAGGYTF.

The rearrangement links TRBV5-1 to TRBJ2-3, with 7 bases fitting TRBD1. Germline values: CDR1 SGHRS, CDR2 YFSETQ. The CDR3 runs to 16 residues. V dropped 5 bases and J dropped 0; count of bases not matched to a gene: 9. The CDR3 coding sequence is TGCGCCAGCAGGCCAGGTAGGGGGCATAGCACAGATACGCAGTATTTT. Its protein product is CASRPGRGHSTDTQYF. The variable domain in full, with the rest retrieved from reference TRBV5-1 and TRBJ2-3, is KAGVTQTPRYLIKTRGQQVTLSCSPISGHRSVSWYQQTPGQGLQFLFEYFSETQRNKGNFPGRFSGRQFSNSRSEMNVSTLELGDSALYLCASRPGRGHSTDTQYFGPGTRLTVL.

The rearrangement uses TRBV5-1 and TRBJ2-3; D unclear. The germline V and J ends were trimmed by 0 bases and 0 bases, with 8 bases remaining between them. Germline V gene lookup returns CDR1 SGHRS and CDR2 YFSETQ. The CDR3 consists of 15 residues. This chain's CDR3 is CASSLVGESTDTQYF. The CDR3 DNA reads TGCGCCAGCAGCTTGGTTGGAGAAAGCACAGATACGCAGTATTTT.

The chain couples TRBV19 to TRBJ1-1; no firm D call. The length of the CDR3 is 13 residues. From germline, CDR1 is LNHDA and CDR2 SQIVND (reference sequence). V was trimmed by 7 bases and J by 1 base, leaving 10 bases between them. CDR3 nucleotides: TGTGCCAGTAATCGGGTAGGGAACACTGAAGCTTTCTTT. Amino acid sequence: CASNRVGNTEAFF.

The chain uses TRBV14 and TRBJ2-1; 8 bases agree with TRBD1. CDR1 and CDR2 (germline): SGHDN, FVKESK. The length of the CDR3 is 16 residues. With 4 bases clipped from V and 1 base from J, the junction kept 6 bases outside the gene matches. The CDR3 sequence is CASSPKTGDSYNEQFF. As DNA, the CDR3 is TGTGCCAGCAGCCCAAAGACAGGGGATTCCTACAATGAGCAGTTCTTC.